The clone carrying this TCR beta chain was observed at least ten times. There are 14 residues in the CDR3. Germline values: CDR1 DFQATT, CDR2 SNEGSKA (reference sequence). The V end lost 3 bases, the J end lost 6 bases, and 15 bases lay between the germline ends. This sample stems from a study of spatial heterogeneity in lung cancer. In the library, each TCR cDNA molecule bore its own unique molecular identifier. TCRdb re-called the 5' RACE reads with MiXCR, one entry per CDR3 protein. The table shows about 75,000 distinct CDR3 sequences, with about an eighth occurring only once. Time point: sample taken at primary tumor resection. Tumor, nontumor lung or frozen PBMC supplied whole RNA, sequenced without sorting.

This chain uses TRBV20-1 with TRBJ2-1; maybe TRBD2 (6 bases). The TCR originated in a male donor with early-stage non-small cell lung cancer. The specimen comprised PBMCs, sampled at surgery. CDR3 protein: CSARDLRGINEQFF. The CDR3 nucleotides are TGCAGTGCTAGGGACCTTCGGGGGATCAATGAGCAGTTCTTC.